These 18 T cell receptor beta chains share one sample of origin, sequenced in a study of blood T cell repertoires in COVID-19. Repertoires were generated with immunoSEQ multiplex PCR, while TCRdb's copy carries only in-frame clones and drops some. The sample includes over 15,000 clones, 85% to 90% of them seen just once. Material: peripheral blood. Every receptor here comes from a human donor in a cohort sampled during active COVID-19.

The chain combines TRBV18 with TRBJ2-7; 7 positions agree with TRBD2. Unmatched junction bases numbered 2, after V lost 0 bases and J lost 3 bases. This CDR3 has 14 amino acids. Germline assignment: CDR1 KGHSH and CDR2 LQKENI. CDR3 region: CASSPPGGSYEQYF. The DNA for the CDR3 is TGTGCCAGCTCACCACCGGGCGGGAGCTACGAGCAGTACTTC.

The chain joins TRBV7-3 to TRBJ2-3; D possibly corresponds to TRBD2 (7 bases). V lost 5 bases, J lost 6 bases, and 15 bases lay in between. This CDR3 has 14 amino acids. Germline assignment: CDR1 SGHTA and CDR2 FQGTGA. CDR3 sequence reads: CASSPQWGGDTQYF. CDR3 bases: TGTGCCAGCAGCCCCCAATGGGGGGGCGATACGCAGTATTTT.

This rearrangement joins TRBV19 to TRBJ1-1; D remains ambiguous. CDR3 length equals 12 residues. Deletions cut 3 bases from V and 8 bases from J, with 10 bases between. Germline CDR1 reads LNHDA; CDR2 reads SQIVND (reference sequence). DNA for the CDR3: TGTGCCAGTAGTATGGGGAGCGTGGAAGCTTTCTTT. Its translation is CASSMGSVEAFF.

The chain is built from TRBV5-1 and TRBJ1-2; 7 bases match TRBD1. The germline V gene has CDR1 SGHRS and CDR2 YFSETQ. The ends lost 5 bases at V and 4 bases at J; junction bases unmatched: 8. The CDR3 is made up of 14 amino acids. The CDR3, as DNA: TGCGCCAGCAGGTCGACAGGGAGCCGCTATGGCTACACCTTC. Translated, it gives CASRSTGSRYGYTF.

The chain uses TRBV27 and TRBJ1-2; TRBD1 matches at 7 bases. Germline CDR1 reads MNHEY; CDR2 reads SMNVEV (reference sequence). The CDR3 runs to 14 residues. With 8 bases clipped from V and 8 bases from J, the junction kept 14 bases outside the gene matches. The CDR3 loop is CASRLNRGSGGYTF. The CDR3 DNA follows: TGTGCCAGCCGACTGAACAGGGGATCGGGGGGCTACACCTTC.

This clone was seen only a few times. This chain uses TRBV9 with TRBJ1-6; 8 bases agree with TRBD1. The CDR3 has 13 amino acids. V shed 4 bases, J shed 7 bases, and the junction held 1 base outside the gene matches. The germline CDR1 and CDR2 sequences are SGDLS and YYNGEE. DNA for the CDR3: TGTGCCAGCAGCCGACAGGGGAATTCACCCCTCCACTTT. The encoded protein is CASSRQGNSPLHF. Variable domain in full (rest from reference TRBV9 and TRBJ1-6): DSGVTQTPKHLITATGQRVTLRCSPRSGDLSVYWYQQSLDQGLQFLIQYYNGEERAKGNILERFSAQQFPDLHSELNLSSLELGDSALYFCASSRQGNSPLHFGNGTRLTVT.

Concerning this clone: The junction and the germline gene differ at one end; a read error may be behind it. The J gene is TRBJ2-7, the V gene TRBV11-2; 9 bases are a match to TRBD1. CDR1 and CDR2 (germline): SGHAT, FQNNGV. This CDR3 has 17 amino acids. CDR3 residues: CASSLGMSWTGDYGQYF. The CDR3 DNA reads as TGTGCCAGCAGCTTAGGAATGTCTTGGACAGGGGACTACGGGCAGTACTTC.

The J gene is TRBJ1-6, the V gene TRBV5-4; 7 bases fit TRBD1. The CDR3 is 15 amino acids. Germline V CDR1 and CDR2: SGHNT, YYREEE (reference sequence). The V gene end was trimmed by 4 bases and the J gene end by 8 bases; junction bases not matched to a gene: 9. The CDR3 loop reads CASSRGQARDSPLHF. The DNA of the CDR3 is TGTGCCAGCAGCCGAGGACAGGCGCGGGATTCACCCCTCCACTTT.

The chain links TRBV5-4 to TRBJ2-1, with D maybe TRBD2 (5 bases). Looked up from germline, CDR1 is SGHNT and CDR2 is YYREEE (reference sequence). Deletions cut 4 bases from V and 2 bases from J, with 13 bases between. This CDR3 region has 15 residues. This CDR3 is CASSGLEATYNEQFF. The CDR3 DNA reads TGTGCCAGCAGCGGACTCGAGGCTACCTACAATGAGCAGTTCTTC.

The chain couples TRBV6-5 to TRBJ2-5; 10 bases align to TRBD1. There are 15 residues in the CDR3. The V and J ends lost 6 bases and 5 bases, in that order; junction bases with no gene match: 9. Germline assignment: CDR1 MNHEY and CDR2 SVGAGI. The CDR3 loop is CASRRTGGTGETQYF. CDR3 DNA: TGTGCCAGCAGGAGGACAGGGGGGACCGGGGAGACCCAGTACTTC.

The chain has TRBV5-1 and TRBJ1-2; perhaps TRBD1 as D (6 bases). CDR1 SGHRS and CDR2 YFSETQ come from the germline V gene. The CDR3 contains 16 residues. Trimming pared 4 bases from V and 9 bases from J, leaving 25 bases between. DNA of the CDR3: TGCGCCAGCAGCCCCAACGAAGTCCAGGGGAGTGGACGCTACACCTTC. Encoded protein: CASSPNEVQGSGRYTF.

This clone was recorded only once. V and J are TRBV5-4 and TRBJ1-3, with TRBD1 matching 7 bases. CDR3 length: 15 residues. The germline gives CDR1 SGHNT, CDR2 YYREEE (reference sequence). V lost 3 bases and J lost 0; bases outside the gene matches: 3. CDR3 DNA sequence: TGTGCCAGCAGCTCAGGGACAGCCTCTGGAAACACCATATATTTT. Translation gives CASSSGTASGNTIYF.

V usage is TRBV19 and J usage is TRBJ2-7; TRBD1 aligns across 8 bases. The CDR3 length is 15 residues. In germline, CDR1 is LNHDA, CDR2 SQIVND (reference sequence). The V and J ends lost 1 base and 2 bases, in that order; junction bases with no gene match: 4. CDR3 sequence reads: CASSIAGTGAYEQYF. The CDR3 DNA sequence: TGTGCCAGTAGTATAGCCGGGACAGGAGCCTACGAGCAGTACTTC.

This CDR3 is CASSVTSNNEQFF. CDR3 nucleotide sequence: TGTGCCAGCAGTGTAACCTCTAACAATGAGCAGTTCTTC. The chain couples TRBV27 to TRBJ2-1; no definite D call. The V and J ends lost 5 bases and 5 bases respectively, with 10 bases between them. CDR1 is MNHEY, CDR2 SMNVEV, per germline (reference sequence). The CDR3 contains 13 residues.

The chain combines TRBV6-2 or TRBV6-3 with TRBJ2-1; 7 positions match TRBD2. V gave up 0 bases and J gave up 2 bases; unmatched junction bases: 7. The CDR3 extends over 17 amino acids. CDR1 and CDR2 from the germline V gene are MNHEY and SVGEGT. The CDR3 sequence is CASSYSGGGPPYNEQFF. CDR3 DNA sequence: TGTGCCAGCAGTTACTCTGGGGGAGGGCCCCCCTACAATGAGCAGTTCTTC.

The rearrangement uses TRBV2 and TRBJ1-1; D ambiguous. CDR1 and CDR2 (germline): SNHLY, FYNNEI. Trimming cost V 3 bases and J 0 bases, with 14 bases left between them. The CDR3 loop spans 16 amino acids. In DNA form, the CDR3 reads TGTGCCAGCAGTGATCCCTTAACAGTTATGAACACTGAAGCTTTCTTT. Residues: CASSDPLTVMNTEAFF.

This chain connects TRBV28 to TRBJ1-2; 8 bases map to TRBD1. Germline trimming cut 7 bases from V and 3 bases from J; bases unmatched to any gene: 1. The CDR3 extends over 12 amino acids. Germline V gene data show CDR1 as MDHEN and CDR2 as SYDVKM. For the CDR3, the DNA is TGTGCCAGCAAACAGGGGGACTATGGCTACACCTTC. It specifies CASKQGDYGYTF.

The chain has TRBV10-1 and TRBJ1-2; maybe TRBD1 (5 bases). V lost 3 bases and J 13 bases, leaving 18 bases between the germline ends. The CDR3 sequence is 13 residues long. Germline V gives CDR1 WNHNN, CDR2 SYGVQD (reference sequence). The CDR3 DNA sequence: TGCGCCAGCAGTGACGGCGGGGGACTTAATTTCACCTTC. Its protein product is CASSDGGGLNFTF.